These 24 T cell receptor beta chains originate from one sample sequenced in a study of identifying expanded T cells in peripheral blood. Method: immunoSEQ multiplex PCR; TCRdb's copy keeps in-frame clones and lacks some. Of about 110,000 clones listed, roughly 89% are singletons. The sample consisted of blood. The receptor source for this set is a person aged 18 to 75 in good health.

The genes are TRBV6-5 and TRBJ1-1, with D perhaps matching TRBD1 (6 bases). The germline CDR1 and CDR2 sequences are MNHEY and SVGAGI. The CDR3 covers 15 residues. Between the trimmed V and J ends, which lost 4 bases and 6 bases, there was a span of 18 bases. The CDR3 loop reads CASSSPGGRGPEAFF. Here the CDR3 DNA reads TGTGCCAGCAGTTCTCCTGGGGGCAGGGGTCCTGAAGCTTTCTTT.

This clone was observed a single time. The chain carries TRBV5-1 and TRBJ1-4; D not certain. Per germline, CDR1 SGHRS and CDR2 YFSETQ. The CDR3 has 15 amino acids. Deletions cut 4 bases from V and 6 bases from J, with 16 bases between. This CDR3 reads CASSQATGADEKLFF. CDR3 nucleotide sequence: TGCGCCAGCAGCCAAGCCACCGGCGCGGATGAAAAACTGTTTTTT.

The chain recombines TRBV6-5 with TRBJ2-1; no clear D. The CDR3 has 13 residues. Trimming pared 5 bases from V and 8 bases from J, leaving 13 bases between. CDR1 MNHEY and CDR2 SVGAGI come from the germline V gene. Here the CDR3 DNA reads TGTGCCAGCAGTCCCCCCCTCCGGGATGAGCAGTTCTTC. Encoded protein: CASSPPLRDEQFF.

The rearrangement joins TRBV4-2 to TRBJ2-3; no firm D call. This CDR3 spans 15 amino acids. With 0 bases removed from V and 2 bases from J, the gap between germline ends came to 9 bases. Looked up from germline, CDR1 is LGHNA and CDR2 is YNFKEQ. The CDR3 region has the DNA TGTGCCAGCAGCCAAGATCGCACGACCACAGATACGCAGTATTTT. Translating it yields CASSQDRTTTDTQYF.

V is TRBV6-1 and J is TRBJ2-2; 8 bases map to TRBD1. Germline CDR1 and CDR2: MNHNS and SASEGT. There are 13 residues in the CDR3. With V trimmed by 11 bases and J by 0 bases, 2 bases remained unmatched. CDR3 protein: CAGQGANTGELFF. The CDR3 DNA sequence: TGTGCCGGACAGGGAGCGAACACCGGGGAGCTGTTTTTT.

The chain links TRBV2 to TRBJ1-1; the D is unclear. Germline V gene sequence: CDR1 SNHLY, CDR2 FYNNEI. V was clipped by 4 bases and J by 0 bases, with 12 bases between them. The CDR3 consists of 15 residues. This CDR3 reads CASSVGAGMNTEAFF. The CDR3, as DNA: TGTGCCAGCAGTGTGGGCGCCGGTATGAACACTGAAGCTTTCTTT.

The chain is built from TRBV11-2 and TRBJ1-5; 8 nucleotides line up with TRBD1. The CDR3 is made up of 17 amino acids. Germline lookup yields CDR1 SGHAT and CDR2 FQNNGV. The J segment lost 6 bases and the V segment lost 5 bases, leaving 15 bases of the junction unmatched. CDR3 sequence (DNA): TGTGCCAGCAGCCCCCGGACAGGGCCCGGTGTGGGTCAGCCCCAGCATTTT. The encoded protein is CASSPRTGPGVGQPQHF.

The chain employs TRBV5-6 and TRBJ1-3; D gene unclear. Trimming pared 0 bases from V and 4 bases from J, leaving 11 bases between. Per the germline V gene, CDR1 is SGHDT and CDR2 is YYEEEE. There are 15 residues in the CDR3. Here the CDR3 reads CASSLGGGIGNTIYF. The CDR3 bases are TGTGCCAGCAGCTTGGGTGGAGGAATCGGAAACACCATATATTTT.

The DNA for the CDR3 is TGTGCCTGGAGTCCCCTGGGGAATTCACCCCTCCACTTT. This codes for CAWSPLGNSPLHF. The chain combines TRBV30 with TRBJ1-6; D gene unclear. This CDR3 has 13 residues. V dropped 2 bases and J dropped 7 bases, with 9 bases sitting between them. CDR1 and CDR2 from the germline V gene are GTSNPN and SVGIG (reference sequence).

This clone was found a few times. The genes are TRBV4-1 and TRBJ1-4; D not certain. Trimming removed 1 base at V and 13 bases at J, with 19 bases between. CDR1 and CDR2 (germline): MGHRA, YSYEKL. This CDR3 region has 15 residues. For the CDR3, the DNA is TGCGCCAGCAGCCAAGGGCTTATCTCGAGAGCGAGACTGTTTTTT. Translating gives CASSQGLISRARLFF.

The V and J genes are TRBV28 and TRBJ1-6; D is perhaps TRBD1 (5 bases). Looked up from germline, CDR1 is MDHEN and CDR2 is SYDVKM. The ends were cut back, 8 bases at V and 7 bases at J, with 12 bases in the middle. The CDR3 covers 13 residues. The CDR3 protein is CASSSGLNSPLHF. As DNA, the CDR3 is TGTGCCAGCTCCTCGGGACTCAATTCACCCCTCCACTTT. Full variable domain (missing parts from reference TRBV28 and TRBJ1-6): DVKVTQSSRYLVKRTGEKVFLECVQDMDHENMFWYRQDPGLGLRLIYFSYDVKMKEKGDIPEGYSVSREKKERFSLILESASTNQTSMYLCASSSGLNSPLHFGNGTRLTVT.

This chain joins TRBV15 and TRBJ2-5; possible D gene TRBD1, 6 bases. Germline V lookup: CDR1 LNHNV, CDR2 YYDKDF (reference sequence). This CDR3 is 16 amino acids long. The V end lost 1 base, the J end lost 5 bases, and 17 bases lay between the germline ends. CDR3 amino acids: CATSRGSGQIGETQYF. Written as DNA, the CDR3 is TGTGCCACCAGCAGAGGTTCCGGACAGATCGGGGAGACCCAGTACTTC.

This chain joins TRBV9 and TRBJ1-6, with D unresolved. CDR3 length equals 15 residues. Trimming removed 4 bases from V and 1 base from J, with 9 bases in between. The germline V gene has CDR1 SGDLS and CDR2 YYNGEE. As DNA, the CDR3 is TGTGCCAGCAGCCGCCAAGGATCCTATAATTCACCCCTCCACTTT. Its protein is CASSRQGSYNSPLHF.

This clone was seen a few times. The chain combines TRBV7-2 with TRBJ2-7; 8 bases map to TRBD2. The V and J ends lost 2 bases and 9 bases, in that order; junction bases with no gene match: 18. The CDR3 has 17 amino acids. Per germline, CDR1 SGHTA and CDR2 FQGNSA. This CDR3 is CASSLSLAGGDISGQYF. The CDR3 coding sequence is TGTGCCAGCAGCTTAAGCCTAGCGGGTGGGGACATTTCAGGGCAGTACTTC.

This clone has only one observation. The CDR3 DNA reads TGTGCCAGCGCCTTTAACACTGAAGCTTTCTTT. Translating gives CASAFNTEAFF. The chain employs TRBV25-1 and TRBJ1-1; D is unclear. The CDR3 is 11 residues long. V dropped 8 bases and J dropped 2 bases, with 6 bases sitting between them. CDR1 and CDR2 from the germline V gene are MGHDK and SYGVNS. Together with reference TRBV25-1 and TRBJ1-1, the CDR3 gives the full variable domain: EADIYQTPRYLVIGTGKKITLECSQTMGHDKMYWYQQDPGMELHLIHYSYGVNSTEKGDLSSESTVSRIRTEHFPLTLESARPSHTSQYLCASAFNTEAFFGQGTRLTVV.

This chain connects TRBV7-9 to TRBJ2-2, with 7 bases aligning to TRBD1. The CDR3 runs to 16 residues. Germline CDR1 and CDR2: SEHNR and FQNEAQ (reference sequence). The trim removed 4 bases at V and 0 bases at J, leaving 5 bases unmatched. DNA of the CDR3: TGTGCCAGCAGCTCGTATGGGACAGCGAACACCGGGGAGCTGTTTTTT. Translating it yields CASSSYGTANTGELFF. Combining the CDR3 with reference TRBV7-9 and TRBJ2-2 gives the whole variable domain DTGVSQNPRHKITKRGQNVTFRCDPISEHNRLYWYRQTLGQGPEFLTYFQNEAQLEKSRLLSDRFSAERPKGSFSTLEIQRTEQGDSAMYLCASSSYGTANTGELFFGEGSRLTVL.

This chain links TRBV5-8 with TRBJ2-3, with 13 bases fitting TRBD2. Germline V gene lookup returns CDR1 SGHTS and CDR2 YDEGEE. V shed 4 bases, J shed 3 bases, and the junction held 17 bases outside the gene matches. The length of the CDR3 is 20 residues. CDR3 loop: CASSPFGLAGAEGRTDTQYF. DNA for the CDR3: TGTGCCAGCAGCCCTTTCGGACTAGCGGGGGCGGAGGGTCGTACAGATACGCAGTATTTT. The full variable domain, in which reference TRBV5-8 and TRBJ2-3 provide the parts outside the CDR3, is EAGVTQSPTHLIKTRGQQATLRCSPISGHTSVYWYQQALGLGLQFLLWYDEGEERNRGNFPPRFSGRQFPNYSSELNVNALELEDSALYLCASSPFGLAGAEGRTDTQYFGPGTRLTVL.

This clone was seen a single time. This rearrangement joins TRBV5-1 to TRBJ2-4; no clear D gene. The CDR3 runs 13 residues. Deletions cut 2 bases from V and 7 bases from J, with 10 bases between. Germline CDR1 is SGHRS and CDR2 is YFSETQ. Written as DNA, the CDR3 is TGCGCCAGCAGCTTTTTTCCAGAGAACATTCAGTACTTC. It specifies CASSFFPENIQYF.

This chain uses TRBV6-5 with TRBJ1-2; 11 positions agree with TRBD1. Germline CDR1 and CDR2: MNHEY and SVGAGI. The CDR3 runs 14 residues. J was trimmed by 8 bases and V by 2 bases; bases with no gene match: 4. In DNA form, the CDR3 reads TGTGCCAGCAGTTACCTGGGACAGGGGGGAGGCTACACCTTC. It codes for CASSYLGQGGGYTF.

The rearrangement links TRBV7-2 to TRBJ1-2; D not resolved. Germline CDR1 SGHTA, CDR2 FQGNSA. CDR3 size: 12 residues. The germline V and J ends were trimmed by 0 bases and 4 bases, with 3 bases remaining between them. The CDR3, as DNA: TGTGCCAGCAGCTTAGCTTTCTATGGCTACACCTTC. It specifies CASSLAFYGYTF.

This chain joins TRBV5-4 and TRBJ2-1; possible D gene TRBD2, 5 bases. Germline lookup yields CDR1 SGHNT and CDR2 YYREEE (reference sequence). V was pared by 7 bases and J by 7 bases, with 12 bases between. The CDR3 contains 12 residues. This chain's CDR3 is CASGLWENEQFF. As DNA, the CDR3 is TGTGCCAGCGGGCTGTGGGAGAATGAGCAGTTCTTC.

The genes are TRBV5-4 and TRBJ1-1; 8 bases align to TRBD1. Trimming took 4 bases from V and 5 from J; bases not matched to a gene: 7. CDR3 length: 14 amino acids. Germline CDR1 reads SGHNT; CDR2 reads YYREEE (reference sequence). CDR3 nucleotides: TGTGCCAGCAGCCCGGACAGGGTTTATACTGAAGCTTTCTTT. This encodes CASSPDRVYTEAFF.

This clone was counted once. The chain is built from TRBV7-9 and TRBJ2-1, with TRBD2 matching over 11 bases. CDR3 size: 17 residues. With 4 bases clipped from V and 4 bases from J, the junction kept 9 bases outside the gene matches. Germline loops: CDR1 SEHNR, CDR2 FQNEAQ (reference sequence). CDR3 DNA sequence: TGTGCCAGCAGCTCCCCTCTAGCGGGGGGACAATACAATGAGCAGTTCTTC. It yields the protein CASSSPLAGGQYNEQFF.

This clone was seen a handful of times. For the CDR3, the DNA is TGTGCCAGCAGTGAACGTTGGGGTCCGCAGCCCCAGCATTTT. Residues: CASSERWGPQPQHF. The V call is TRBV25-1, the J call TRBJ1-5; D not resolved. The CDR3 totals 14 residues. Trimming took 2 bases from V and 7 from J, leaving 12 bases between them. The germline CDR1 and CDR2 sequences are MGHDK and SYGVNS.